This T cell receptor (beta chain) was captured in a study of human T cells and chemical hapten exposure. Germline V CDR1 and CDR2: KGHSH, LQKENI. This CDR3 is built from 16 residues. V trimming: 2 bases; J trimming: 4 bases; junction bases outside the gene matches: 7. Indicated time point: patch test 3, about 24 weeks after DPC sensitization. The treatment is: therapeutic diphenylcyclopropenone sensitization with weekly scalp DPC. One entry per CDR3 protein results from TCRdb running MiXCR on the RACE reads. The sample includes approximately 90,000 distinct CDR3 sequences, 25% to 35% of them seen just once.

This TCR was recovered from a man aged 40-50 years with alopecia areata. Some clones in this sample may be carry-over from other donors' samples. The rearrangement joins TRBV18 to TRBJ2-5; 10 bases agree with TRBD2. The sequences come from whole blood, collected in connection with sensitization to the hapten diphenylcyclopropenone (DPC). The CDR3 nucleotides read TGTGCCAGCTCACCATCGGTAGCGGGAGGTGCAGAGACCCAGTACTTC. It translates to CASSPSVAGGAETQYF.